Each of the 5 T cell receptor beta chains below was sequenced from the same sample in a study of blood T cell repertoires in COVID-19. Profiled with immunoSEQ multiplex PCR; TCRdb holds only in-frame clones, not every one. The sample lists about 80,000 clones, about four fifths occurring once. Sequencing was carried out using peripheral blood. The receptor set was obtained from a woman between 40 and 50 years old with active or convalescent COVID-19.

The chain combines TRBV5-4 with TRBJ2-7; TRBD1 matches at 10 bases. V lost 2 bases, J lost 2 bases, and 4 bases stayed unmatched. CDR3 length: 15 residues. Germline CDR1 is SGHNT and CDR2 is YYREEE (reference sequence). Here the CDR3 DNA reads TGTGCCAGCAGCTTCCGGGACAGGGGAGCCTACGAGCAGTACTTC. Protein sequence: CASSFRDRGAYEQYF.

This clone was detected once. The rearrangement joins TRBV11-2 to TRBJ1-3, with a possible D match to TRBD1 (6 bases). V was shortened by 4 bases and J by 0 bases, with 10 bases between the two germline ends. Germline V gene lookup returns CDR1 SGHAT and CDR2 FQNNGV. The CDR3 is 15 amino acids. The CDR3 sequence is CASSSGQFSGNTIYF. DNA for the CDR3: TGTGCCAGCAGCTCCGGACAGTTCTCTGGAAACACCATATATTTT.

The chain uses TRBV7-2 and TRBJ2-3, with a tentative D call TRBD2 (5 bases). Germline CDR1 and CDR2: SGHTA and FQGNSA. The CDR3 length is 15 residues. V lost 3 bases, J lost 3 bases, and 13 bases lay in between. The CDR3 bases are TGTGCCAGCAGCTTCAACGGGGATAGGACAGATACGCAGTATTTT. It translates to CASSFNGDRTDTQYF.

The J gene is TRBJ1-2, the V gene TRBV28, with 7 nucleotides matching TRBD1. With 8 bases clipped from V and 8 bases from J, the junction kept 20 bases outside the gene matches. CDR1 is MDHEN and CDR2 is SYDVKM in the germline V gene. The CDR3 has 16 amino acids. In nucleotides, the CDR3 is TGTGCCAGCTACACCACCTCGGACAGGTTTGCCCTAGGCTACACCTTC. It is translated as CASYTTSDRFALGYTF.

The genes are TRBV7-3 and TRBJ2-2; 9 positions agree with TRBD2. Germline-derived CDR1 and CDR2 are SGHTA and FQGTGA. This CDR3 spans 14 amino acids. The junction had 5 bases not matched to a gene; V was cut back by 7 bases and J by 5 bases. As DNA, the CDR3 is TGTGCCAGCAAATGGGCGGGAGGGACCGGGGAGCTGTTTTTT. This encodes CASKWAGGTGELFF.